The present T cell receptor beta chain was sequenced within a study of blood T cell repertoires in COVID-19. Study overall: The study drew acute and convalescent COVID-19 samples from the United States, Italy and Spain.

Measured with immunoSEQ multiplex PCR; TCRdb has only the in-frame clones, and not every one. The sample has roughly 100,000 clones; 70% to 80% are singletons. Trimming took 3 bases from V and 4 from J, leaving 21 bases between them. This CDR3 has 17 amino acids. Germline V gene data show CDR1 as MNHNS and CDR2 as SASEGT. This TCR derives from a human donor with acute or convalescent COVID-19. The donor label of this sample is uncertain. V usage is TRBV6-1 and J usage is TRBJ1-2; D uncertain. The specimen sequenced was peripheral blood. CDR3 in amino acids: CASSDSHYLTEPYGYTF. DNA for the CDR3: TGTGCCAGCAGTGATTCTCATTACCTTACAGAACCCTATGGCTACACCTTC.